In its sample, the clone carrying this T cell receptor (beta chain) was seen a few times. Its antigen is still unknown. The data originate from a study of blood T cells in healthy people across ages. Across the whole study: About one barcoded TCR beta cDNA was captured per two T cells.

This CDR3 has 14 residues. Study-level points and caveats: Expanded clonotype changes were possibly confounded by unknown donor CMV status. It was found that TCR beta diversity correlated strongly with the percentage of naive T cells.

PCR was performed a second time for roughly 7 to 11 cycles using a sample-barcoded 5' primer and a J-beta primer mix. MiXCR, applied by TCRdb to the 5' RACE reads, yields one record per CDR3 protein. The sample shows fewer than 900,000 distinct CDR3 sequences, around 49% of them seen only once. The sequencing input was blood. The chain recombines TRBV12-3 or TRBV12-4 with TRBJ2-4; 9 bases map to TRBD1. The J call may be in error: the DNA end matches TRBJ2-7 better. This clonotype was sampled from a woman aged 60-75 years in good health. CDR3 region: CASSTGTGRYEQYF. CDR3 bases: TGTGCCAGCAGTACCGGGACAGGGAGATACGAGCAGTACTTC.